This T cell receptor (beta chain) was documented in a study of CD8 T cells in Susac syndrome. Study-wide findings and caveats: The authors acknowledged that the study's TCR sequencing and HLA analysis involved relatively few individuals.

About this clonotype itself: Antigen unknown.

Roughly 0.45 to 1 ug RNA was reverse transcribed with random hexamers. Across 54 Vbeta and 13 Jbeta, TCR beta CDR3 was amplified with immunoSEQ multiplex PCR. TCRdb recomputed calls from the immunoSEQ multiplex PCR reads with MiXCR, one row per CDR3 protein. The sample lists a few hundred thousand distinct CDR3 sequences; about 91% were seen once. Sequencing of TCR beta was performed on blood CD8+ T cells and on blood CD4+ T cells. Sequencing used CD4+ T cells from PBMCs. The sequence derives from a human donor with multiple sclerosis.

The CDR3 DNA reads as TGCAGTGCTCGACTAGCGGGAGGTCCCACGCAGTATTTT. Protein: CSARLAGGPTQYF. The V call is TRBV20-1, the J call TRBJ2-3, with 13 bases that match TRBD2. This CDR3 contains 13 residues. Germline values: CDR1 DFQATT, CDR2 SNEGSKA (reference sequence). After removal of 5 bases from V and 9 bases from J, the junction contained 5 bases not matched to a gene.